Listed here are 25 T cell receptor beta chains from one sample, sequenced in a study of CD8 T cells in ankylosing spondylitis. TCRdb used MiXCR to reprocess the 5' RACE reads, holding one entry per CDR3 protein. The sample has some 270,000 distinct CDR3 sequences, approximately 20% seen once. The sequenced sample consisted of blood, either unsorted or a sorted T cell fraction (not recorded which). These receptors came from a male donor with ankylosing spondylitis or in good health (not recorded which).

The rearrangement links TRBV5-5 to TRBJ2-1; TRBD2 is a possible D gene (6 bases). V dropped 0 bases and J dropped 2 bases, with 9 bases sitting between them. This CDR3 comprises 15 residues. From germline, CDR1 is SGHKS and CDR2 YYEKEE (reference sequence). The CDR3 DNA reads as TGTGCCAGCAGCTTGGTGCTAGCGCCCTACAATGAGCAGTTCTTC. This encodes CASSLVLAPYNEQFF.

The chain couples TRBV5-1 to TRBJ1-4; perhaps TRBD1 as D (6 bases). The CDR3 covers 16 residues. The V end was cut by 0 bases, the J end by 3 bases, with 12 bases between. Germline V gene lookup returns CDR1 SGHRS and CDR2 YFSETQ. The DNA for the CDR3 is TGCGCCAGCAGCTTGGACAGGGATGGGGCTAATGAAAAACTGTTTTTT. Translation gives CASSLDRDGANEKLFF.

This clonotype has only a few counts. In DNA, the CDR3 is TGTGCCACCAGTGATGACACAGGGTACAATGAGCAGTTCTTC. Translating it yields CATSDDTGYNEQFF. V usage is TRBV24-1 and J usage is TRBJ2-1; tentative D call: TRBD1 (6 bases). The CDR3 loop spans 14 amino acids. The V end was cut by 3 bases, the J end by 4 bases, with 9 bases between. In germline, CDR1 is KGHDR, CDR2 SFDVKD.

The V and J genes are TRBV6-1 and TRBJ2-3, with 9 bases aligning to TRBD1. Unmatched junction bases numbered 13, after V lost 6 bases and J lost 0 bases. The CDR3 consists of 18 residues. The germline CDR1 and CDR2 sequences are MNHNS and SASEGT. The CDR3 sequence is CASSSRDRAKYSTDTQYF. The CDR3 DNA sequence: TGTGCCAGCAGCTCACGGGACAGGGCGAAGTATAGCACAGATACGCAGTATTTT.

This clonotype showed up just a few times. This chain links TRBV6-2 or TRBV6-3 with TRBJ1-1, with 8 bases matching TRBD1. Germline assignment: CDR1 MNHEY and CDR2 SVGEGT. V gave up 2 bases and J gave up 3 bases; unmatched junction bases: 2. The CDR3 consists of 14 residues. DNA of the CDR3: TGTGCCAGCAGTTACGGACAGGGAGACACTGAAGCTTTCTTT. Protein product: CASSYGQGDTEAFF.

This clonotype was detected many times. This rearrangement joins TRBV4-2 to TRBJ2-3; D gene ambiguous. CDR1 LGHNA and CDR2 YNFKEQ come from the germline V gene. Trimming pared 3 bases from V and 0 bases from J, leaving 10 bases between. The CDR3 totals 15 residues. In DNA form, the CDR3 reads TGTGCCAGCAGCCACCCGATTAGTAGCACAGATACGCAGTATTTT. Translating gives CASSHPISSTDTQYF.

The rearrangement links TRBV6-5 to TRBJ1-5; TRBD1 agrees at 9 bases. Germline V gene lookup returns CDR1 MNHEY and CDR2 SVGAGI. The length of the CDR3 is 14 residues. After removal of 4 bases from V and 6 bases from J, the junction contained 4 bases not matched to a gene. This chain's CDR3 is CASSSGTGFQPQHF. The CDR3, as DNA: TGTGCCAGCAGTTCCGGGACAGGGTTTCAGCCCCAGCATTTT.

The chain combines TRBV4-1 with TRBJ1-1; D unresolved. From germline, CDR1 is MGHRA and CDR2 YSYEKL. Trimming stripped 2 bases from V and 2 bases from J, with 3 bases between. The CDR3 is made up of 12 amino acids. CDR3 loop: CASSQRNTEAFF. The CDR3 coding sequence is TGCGCCAGCAGCCAACGTAACACTGAAGCTTTCTTT.

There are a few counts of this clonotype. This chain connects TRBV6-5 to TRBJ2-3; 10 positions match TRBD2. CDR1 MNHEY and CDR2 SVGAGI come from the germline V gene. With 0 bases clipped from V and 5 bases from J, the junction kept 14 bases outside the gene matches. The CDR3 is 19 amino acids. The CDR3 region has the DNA TGTGCCAGCAGTTACTCGTCGCTAGCGGGAGAGACGGCCGAAGATACGCAGTATTTT. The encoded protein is CASSYSSLAGETAEDTQYF.

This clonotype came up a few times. CDR3 sequence: CASSLEGRGDFEQYF. CDR3 coding DNA: TGCGCCAGCAGCTTGGAGGGCAGGGGGGATTTCGAGCAGTACTTC. V usage is TRBV5-1 and J usage is TRBJ2-7; perhaps TRBD1 as D (7 bases). Trimming took off 0 bases at V and 6 bases at J, with 16 bases between the two ends. This CDR3 comprises 15 residues. In germline, CDR1 is SGHRS, CDR2 YFSETQ.

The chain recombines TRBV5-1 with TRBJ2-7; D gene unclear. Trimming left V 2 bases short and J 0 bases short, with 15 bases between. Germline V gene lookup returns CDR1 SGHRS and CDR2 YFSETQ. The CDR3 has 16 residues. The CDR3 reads CASSLTLERPSYEQYF. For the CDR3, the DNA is TGCGCCAGCAGCTTAACCCTTGAACGACCCTCCTACGAGCAGTACTTC.

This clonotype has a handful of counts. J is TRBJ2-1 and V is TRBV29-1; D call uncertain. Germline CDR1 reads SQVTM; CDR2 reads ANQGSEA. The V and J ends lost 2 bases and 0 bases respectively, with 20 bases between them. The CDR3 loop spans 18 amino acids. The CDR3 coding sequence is TGCAGCGTTGAACCCCCCGGGCTTTCCCCCAACTCCTACAATGAGCAGTTCTTC. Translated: CSVEPPGLSPNSYNEQFF.

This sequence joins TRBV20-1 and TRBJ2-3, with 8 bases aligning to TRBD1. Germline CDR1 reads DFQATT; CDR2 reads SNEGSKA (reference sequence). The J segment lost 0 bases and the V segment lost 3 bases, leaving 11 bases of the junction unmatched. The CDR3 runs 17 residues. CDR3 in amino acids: CSASRDRREYSTDTQYF. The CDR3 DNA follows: TGCAGTGCTAGCAGGGACAGGAGAGAGTATAGCACAGATACGCAGTATTTT.

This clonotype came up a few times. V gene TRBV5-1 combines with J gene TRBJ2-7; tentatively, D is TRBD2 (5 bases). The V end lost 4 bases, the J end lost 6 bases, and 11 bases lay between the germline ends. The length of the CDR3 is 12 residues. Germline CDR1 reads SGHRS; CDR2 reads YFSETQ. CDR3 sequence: CASSGSLGEQYF. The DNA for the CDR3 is TGCGCCAGCAGCGGGAGTCTAGGCGAGCAGTACTTC.

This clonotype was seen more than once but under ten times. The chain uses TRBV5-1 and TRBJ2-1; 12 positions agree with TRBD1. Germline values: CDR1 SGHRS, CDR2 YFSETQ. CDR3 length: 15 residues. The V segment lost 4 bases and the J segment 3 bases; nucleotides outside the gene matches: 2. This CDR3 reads CASSGDRGLYNEQFF. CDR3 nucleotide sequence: TGCGCCAGCAGCGGGGACAGGGGGCTCTACAATGAGCAGTTCTTC.

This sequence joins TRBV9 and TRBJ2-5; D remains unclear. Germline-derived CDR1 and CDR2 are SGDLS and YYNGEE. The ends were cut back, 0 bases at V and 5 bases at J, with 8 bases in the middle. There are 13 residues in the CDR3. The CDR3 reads CASSVAAWETQYF. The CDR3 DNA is TGTGCCAGCAGCGTAGCAGCCTGGGAGACCCAGTACTTC.

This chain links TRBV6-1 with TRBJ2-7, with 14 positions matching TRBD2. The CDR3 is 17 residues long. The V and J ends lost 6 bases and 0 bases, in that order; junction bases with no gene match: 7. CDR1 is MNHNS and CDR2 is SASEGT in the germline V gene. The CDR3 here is CASRSGLAGEGSYEQYF. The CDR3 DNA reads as TGTGCCAGCAGATCGGGACTAGCGGGAGAGGGCTCCTACGAGCAGTACTTC.

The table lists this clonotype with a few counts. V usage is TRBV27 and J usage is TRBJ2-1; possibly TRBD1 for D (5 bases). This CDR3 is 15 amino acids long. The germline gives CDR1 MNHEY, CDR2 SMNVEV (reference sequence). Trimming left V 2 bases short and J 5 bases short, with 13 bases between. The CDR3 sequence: CASSLRPGFHNEQFF. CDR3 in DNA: TGTGCCAGCAGTTTAAGGCCAGGGTTCCACAATGAGCAGTTCTTC.

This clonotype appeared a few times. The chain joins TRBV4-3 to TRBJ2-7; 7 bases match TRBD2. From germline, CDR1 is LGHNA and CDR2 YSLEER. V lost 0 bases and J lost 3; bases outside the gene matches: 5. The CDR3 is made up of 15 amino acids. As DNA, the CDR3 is TGCGCCAGCAGCCAAGAATCTGGGACTAACTACGAGCAGTACTTC. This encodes CASSQESGTNYEQYF.

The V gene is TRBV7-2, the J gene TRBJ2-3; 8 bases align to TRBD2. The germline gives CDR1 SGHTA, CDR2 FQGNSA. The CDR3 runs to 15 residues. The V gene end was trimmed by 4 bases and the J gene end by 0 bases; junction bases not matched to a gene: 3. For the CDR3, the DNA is TGTGCCAGCAGCTCCAAGCGGGGGAGCACAGATACGCAGTATTTT. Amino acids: CASSSKRGSTDTQYF.

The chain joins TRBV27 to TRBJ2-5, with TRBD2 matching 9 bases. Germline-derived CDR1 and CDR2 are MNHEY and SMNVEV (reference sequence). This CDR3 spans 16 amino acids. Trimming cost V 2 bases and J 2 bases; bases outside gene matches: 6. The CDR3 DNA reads TGTGCCAGCAGTTTACCTCCGACTAGCGGACAAGAGACCCAGTACTTC. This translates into CASSLPPTSGQETQYF.

The CDR3 region has the DNA TGTGCCAGCAGCCACCGACTAGCGGGAATTGGGACGAATGAGCAGTTCTTC. The encoded protein is CASSHRLAGIGTNEQFF. This chain links TRBV14 with TRBJ2-1, with 11 nucleotides matching TRBD2. J gave up 7 bases and V 3 bases, and 11 bases lay outside the gene matches. The V gene's germline CDR1 is SGHDN and CDR2 FVKESK. The CDR3 totals 17 residues.

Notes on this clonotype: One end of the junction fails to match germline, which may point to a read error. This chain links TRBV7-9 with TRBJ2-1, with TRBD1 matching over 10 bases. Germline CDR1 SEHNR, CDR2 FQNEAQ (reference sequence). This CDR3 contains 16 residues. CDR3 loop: CASSPRQGANYNAQFF. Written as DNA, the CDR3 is TGTGCCAGCAGCCCTCGACAGGGGGCGAACTACAATGCGCAGTTCTTC.

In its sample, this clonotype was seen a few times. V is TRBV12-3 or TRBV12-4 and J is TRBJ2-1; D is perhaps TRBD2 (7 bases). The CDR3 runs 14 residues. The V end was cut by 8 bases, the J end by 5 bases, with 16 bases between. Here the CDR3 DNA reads TGTGCCAGCCGGGGGGAGGGGGAACACAATGAGCAGTTCTTC. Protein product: CASRGEGEHNEQFF.

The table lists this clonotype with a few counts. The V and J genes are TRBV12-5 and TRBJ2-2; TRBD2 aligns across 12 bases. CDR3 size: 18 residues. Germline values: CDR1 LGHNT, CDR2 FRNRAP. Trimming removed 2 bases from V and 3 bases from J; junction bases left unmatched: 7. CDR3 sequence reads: CASGLTRGLAGYTGELFF. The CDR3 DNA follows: TGTGCTAGTGGTTTGACCCGAGGACTAGCGGGATACACCGGGGAGCTGTTTTTT.